This T cell receptor beta chain was recorded in a study of cytomegalovirus exposure and HLA in healthy donors. Study results and limitations: Generally TCR sequences proved uncommon, though certain public TCRs appeared in numerous donors. Most of the TCR beta V segments (in an earlier analysis) were productive either about 90% or about 30% of the time.

This clone has only a few counts. The antigen is undetermined. V lost 4 bases and J 7 bases, leaving 16 bases between the germline ends. CDR1 and CDR2 from the germline V gene are MDHEN and SYDVKM. This CDR3 spans 15 amino acids. Primers for the PCR totalled 60 Vbeta and 13 Jbeta. This table comes from immunoSEQ multiplex PCR, and its TCRdb copy is limited to in-frame clones, with some not included. In the table there are 65,000 to 95,000 clones, about 77% of which are singletons. The origin of this receptor is a male donor in good health and CMV-seropositive. The sequencing sample was made of PBMCs. This chain joins TRBV28 and TRBJ1-4, with a tentative D call TRBD1 (5 bases). The CDR3 DNA reads as TGTGCCAGCAGTTCCCCGGGGGGGGTGGGTGAAAAACTGTTTTTT. Translating gives CASSSPGGVGEKLFF.